At least ten counts were recorded for the clone carrying this T cell receptor beta chain. These data are taken from a study of molecular identifiers for immune sequencing clone quantification. In the study overall: Replicate runs used RNA from about 19,000 or 110,000 naive CD8 cells, which was split five ways into aliquots, and four of those aliquots were then sequenced.

Source material for naive CD8 libraries was about 17,000 to 1,100,000 sorted cells, with 10%, 30% or 50% RNA. Listed TCR primers and previously described methods were used for bulk TCR libraries. TCRdb ran MiXCR on the PCR reads and lists one entry per CDR3 protein. The sample lists about 640,000 distinct CDR3 sequences; roughly 21% were seen once. V lost 6 bases, J lost 1 base, and 6 bases lay in between. This CDR3 has 12 amino acids. The germline CDR1 and CDR2 sequences are MNHEY and SMNVEV (reference sequence). The source is a human donor in good health. Some libraries in this study had Jurkat cell RNA spiked in. The specimen sequenced was naive CD8+ T cells from blood, with Jurkat cell RNA spiked in. Noted subset: FACS-sorted CD8+CD4-CCR7+CD45RA+ naive T cells. V usage is TRBV27 and J usage is TRBJ1-1; no reliable D call. The CDR3 sequence: CASRNSNTEAFF. In DNA, the CDR3 is TGTGCCAGCAGGAACTCGAACACTGAAGCTTTCTTT.